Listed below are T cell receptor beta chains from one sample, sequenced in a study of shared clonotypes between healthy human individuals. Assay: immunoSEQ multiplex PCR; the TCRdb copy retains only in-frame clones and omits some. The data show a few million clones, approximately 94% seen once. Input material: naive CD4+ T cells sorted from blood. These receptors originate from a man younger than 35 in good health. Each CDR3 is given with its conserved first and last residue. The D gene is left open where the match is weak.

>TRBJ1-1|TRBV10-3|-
CAIRDERDSTEAFF
TGTGCCATCAGGGACGAACGGGACTCGACTGAAGCTTTCTTT
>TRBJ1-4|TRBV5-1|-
CASSRSGGATNEKLFF
TGCGCCAGCAGCCGATCGGGGGGAGCAACTAATGAAAAACTGTTTTTT
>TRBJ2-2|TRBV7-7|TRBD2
CASSLTSFAGELFF
TGTGCTAGCAGCTTGACTAGCTTCGCCGGGGAGCTGTTTTTT
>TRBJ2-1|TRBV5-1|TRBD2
CASSIGLANEQFF
TGCGCCAGCAGCATCGGACTAGCGAATGAGCAGTTCTTC
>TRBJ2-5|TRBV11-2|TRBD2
CASNPSGGRVAQYF
TGTGCCAGCAACCCCTCGGGAGGGAGGGTGGCCCAGTACTTC
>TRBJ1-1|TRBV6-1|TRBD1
CASTPGQVNTEAFF
TGTGCCAGCACCCCGGGACAGGTGAACACTGAAGCTTTCTTT
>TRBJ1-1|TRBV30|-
CAWSGENTEAFF
TGTGCCTGGAGTGGGGAGAACACTGAAGCTTTCTTT
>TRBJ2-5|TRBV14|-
CASSQAQTNRKETQYF
TGTGCCAGCAGCCAAGCTCAGACTAACCGGAAAGAGACCCAGTACTTC
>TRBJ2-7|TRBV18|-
CASSQLSWQGYEQYF
TGTGCCAGCTCACAATTATCCTGGCAAGGCTACGAGCAGTACTTC
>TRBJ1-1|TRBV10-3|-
CAISDTGIPNTEAFF
TGTGCCATCAGTGATACAGGGATCCCGAACACTGAAGCTTTCTTT
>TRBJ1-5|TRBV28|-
CASSLARDQPQHF
TGTGCCAGCAGTTTGGCCCGGGATCAGCCCCAGCATTTT
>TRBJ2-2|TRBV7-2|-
CASSQLANTGELFF
TGTGCCAGCAGTCAACTAGCGAACACCGGGGAGCTGTTTTTT
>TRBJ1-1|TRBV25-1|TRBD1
CASSQGSDRVVTEAFF
TGTGCCAGCAGCCAAGGTTCGGACAGGGTGGTCACTGAAGCTTTCTTT
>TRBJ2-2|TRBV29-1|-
CSVETVGRELFF
TGCAGCGTGGAGACAGTGGGAAGGGAGCTGTTTTTT